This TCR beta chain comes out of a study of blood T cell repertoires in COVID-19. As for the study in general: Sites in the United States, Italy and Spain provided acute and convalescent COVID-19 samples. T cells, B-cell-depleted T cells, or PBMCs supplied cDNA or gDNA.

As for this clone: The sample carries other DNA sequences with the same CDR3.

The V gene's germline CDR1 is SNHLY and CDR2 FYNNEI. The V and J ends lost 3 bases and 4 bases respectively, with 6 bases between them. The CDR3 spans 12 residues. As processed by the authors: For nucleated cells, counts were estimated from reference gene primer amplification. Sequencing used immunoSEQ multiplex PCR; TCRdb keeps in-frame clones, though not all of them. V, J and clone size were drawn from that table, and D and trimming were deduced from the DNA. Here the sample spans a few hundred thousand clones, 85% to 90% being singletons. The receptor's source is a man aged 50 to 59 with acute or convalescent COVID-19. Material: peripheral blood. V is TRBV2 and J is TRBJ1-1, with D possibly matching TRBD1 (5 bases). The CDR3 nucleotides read TGTGCCAGCAGTGAGGGGGGCACTGAAGCTTTCTTT. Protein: CASSEGGTEAFF.